This T cell receptor beta chain appears in the sequencing data of a study of blood T cell repertoires in COVID-19. Overall study context: Specimens from acute and convalescent COVID-19 originated in the United States, Italy and Spain. Sources were T cells, B-cell-depleted T cells, or PBMCs; the material itself was cDNA or gDNA.

The CDR3 has 15 amino acids. The V gene's germline CDR1 is SGHTA and CDR2 FQGNSA. V was pared by 5 bases and J by 7 bases, with 10 bases of the junction left unmatched. Original processing notes: Researchers report that nucleated cell counts were estimated from reference gene primer amplification. Produced via immunoSEQ multiplex PCR; TCRdb's table is partial and in-frame only. D and trimming come from the DNA, and the V and J calls and clone size come from that table. The sample has approximately 76,000 clones, 88% seen once. The specimen sequenced was peripheral blood. The TCR originated in a human donor in a cohort sampled during active COVID-19. J is TRBJ2-1 and V is TRBV7-2, with TRBD2 matching 8 bases. CDR3 residues: CASSGQRGGRNEQFF. The DNA for the CDR3 is TGTGCCAGCAGCGGCCAACGGGGCGGGAGGAATGAGCAGTTCTTC.